Following are 27 T cell receptor beta chains from one sample sequenced in a study of blood T cell repertoires in COVID-19. This table comes from immunoSEQ multiplex PCR, and its TCRdb copy is limited to in-frame clones, with some not included. The repertoire holds about 180,000 clones, with approximately 89% as singletons. Sequencing was carried out using PBMCs or T cells enriched from blood (not recorded which). The receptors here all came from a woman aged 40 to 50 with acute COVID-19.

The chain links TRBV28 to TRBJ1-2; D gene unclear. Germline V gives CDR1 MDHEN, CDR2 SYDVKM. The CDR3 contains 12 residues. Deletions cut 10 bases from V and 3 bases from J, with 12 bases between. CDR3 amino acids: CATRSPDYGYTF. The CDR3 DNA is TGTGCCACTCGGTCCCCCGACTATGGCTACACCTTC.

This clone showed up just once. This chain connects TRBV10-2 to TRBJ1-5; the D gene is possibly TRBD1 (6 bases). Per the germline V gene, CDR1 is WSHSY and CDR2 is SAAADI. V was cut by 6 bases and J by 1 base, with 10 bases left in between. This CDR3 comprises 14 residues. CDR3 residues: CASSYGTSNQPQHF. The CDR3 DNA sequence: TGCGCCAGCAGCTACGGGACAAGCAATCAGCCCCAGCATTTT.

The chain links TRBV2 to TRBJ2-5; TRBD1 might be the D (5 bases). This CDR3 has 16 amino acids. The germline V and J ends were trimmed by 3 bases and 5 bases, with 19 bases remaining between them. CDR1 is SNHLY and CDR2 is FYNNEI in the germline V gene. CDR3 amino acids: CASSDGAREFGETQYF. DNA for the CDR3: TGTGCCAGCAGTGACGGTGCCAGGGAATTCGGTGAGACCCAGTACTTC.

The chain links TRBV30 to TRBJ1-5, with D possibly TRBD1 on 5 matching bases. Germline V CDR1 and CDR2: GTSNPN, SVGIG (reference sequence). The CDR3 extends over 16 amino acids. V was clipped by 1 base and J by 0 bases, with 13 bases between them. The CDR3 nucleotides are TGTGCCTGGAGTGGGTCAGGGATCGGTAGCAATCAGCCCCAGCATTTT. As protein: CAWSGSGIGSNQPQHF.

The chain links TRBV11-2 to TRBJ2-3; a possible D gene is TRBD2 (5 bases). The ends were cut back, 1 base at V and 6 bases at J, with 20 bases in the middle. The CDR3 has 17 amino acids. Germline CDR1 SGHAT, CDR2 FQNNGV. CDR3 coding DNA: TGTGCCAGCAGCTTAGGCCCCGGACTCACCCACTTGGATACGCAGTATTTT. Residues: CASSLGPGLTHLDTQYF.

The chain recombines TRBV7-9 with TRBJ1-2; 10 nucleotides align to TRBD1. There are 15 residues in the CDR3. Germline loops: CDR1 SEHNR, CDR2 FQNEAQ (reference sequence). V lost 1 base, J lost 4 bases, and 3 bases stayed unmatched. The CDR3 reads CASSLGGQGSYGYTF. The CDR3 DNA is TGTGCCAGCAGCTTAGGGGGACAGGGGTCCTATGGCTACACCTTC.

V is TRBV4-1 and J is TRBJ2-6; D unclear. This CDR3 is 17 amino acids long. The V end lost 0 bases, the J end lost 0 bases, and 9 bases lay between the germline ends. Germline loops: CDR1 MGHRA, CDR2 YSYEKL. CDR3: CASSQESGLSGANVLTF. The CDR3 DNA reads TGCGCCAGCAGCCAAGAGAGTGGGCTCTCTGGGGCCAACGTCCTGACTTTC.

The rearrangement links TRBV7-2 to TRBJ1-2; D not resolved. CDR3 length: 16 residues. Germline assignment: CDR1 SGHTA and CDR2 FQGNSA. V was pared by 2 bases and J by 4 bases, with 17 bases between. CDR3 DNA: TGTGCCAGCAGCTTAACCTGGCAGGCCCTGGCCTATGGCTACACCTTC. Translating it yields CASSLTWQALAYGYTF.

The V call is TRBV2, the J call TRBJ1-5; no reliable D call. Germline V gene sequence: CDR1 SNHLY, CDR2 FYNNEI. CDR3 length: 14 amino acids. Deletions cut 6 bases from V and 0 bases from J, with 9 bases between. The CDR3 bases are TGTGCCAGCAGGGAGGACGGTAGCAATCAGCCCCAGCATTTT. Translated: CASREDGSNQPQHF.

This clone was detected only once. This may be a read error, as it is one base from a much larger clone. The gene calls are TRBV2 and TRBJ2-7; 8 bases agree with TRBD1. Germline CDR1 reads SNHLY; CDR2 reads FYNNEI. Unmatched junction bases numbered 5, after V lost 4 bases and J lost 3 bases. The length of the CDR3 is 14 residues. The CDR3 reads CASSGTGRNYEQYF. The DNA of the CDR3 is TGTGCCAGCAGTGGGACAGGGAGGAACTACGAGCAGTACTTC.

The chain couples TRBV11-2 to TRBJ1-1; D remains ambiguous. V was trimmed by 1 base and J by 5 bases, leaving 5 bases between them. CDR1 SGHAT and CDR2 FQNNGV come from the germline V gene. The CDR3 totals 12 residues. The CDR3 loop is CASSLGVTEAFF. CDR3 DNA sequence: TGTGCCAGCAGCTTAGGAGTAACTGAAGCTTTCTTT.

The chain couples TRBV7-9 to TRBJ2-1, with 7 bases matching TRBD1. Trimming at V came to 5 bases and at J to 3 bases, leaving 1 base not matched to a gene. Per germline, CDR1 SEHNR and CDR2 FQNEAQ (reference sequence). The CDR3 contains 13 residues. CDR3 sequence: CASSRDSYNEQFF. For the CDR3, the DNA is TGTGCCAGCAGCAGGGACAGCTACAATGAGCAGTTCTTC.

The chain recombines TRBV4-3 with TRBJ2-1; 14 nucleotides agree with TRBD2. Germline V gene sequence: CDR1 LGHNA, CDR2 YSLEER. CDR3 length: 16 residues. J gave up 6 bases and V 1 base, and 2 bases lay outside the gene matches. CDR3: CASSQAGLAGANEQFF. Written as DNA, the CDR3 is TGCGCCAGCAGCCAAGCGGGACTAGCGGGAGCCAATGAGCAGTTCTTC.

The chain carries TRBV27 and TRBJ1-5; TRBD1 matches at 7 bases. V shed 1 base, J shed 5 bases, and the junction held 5 bases outside the gene matches. Germline V gives CDR1 MNHEY, CDR2 SMNVEV (reference sequence). The CDR3 is 15 amino acids. CDR3 loop: CASSLYRGPDQPQHF. For the CDR3, the DNA is TGTGCCAGCAGTTTATACAGGGGTCCTGATCAGCCCCAGCATTTT.

The CDR3 nucleotides are TGTGCCTGGAGTGTACTAGAAGGACATGGCTACACCTTC. This gives the protein CAWSVLEGHGYTF. V is TRBV30 and J is TRBJ1-2, with D unclear. V was cut by 0 bases and J by 6 bases, with 11 bases left in between. CDR3 length: 13 residues. Germline CDR1 and CDR2: GTSNPN and SVGIG (reference sequence).

This clone was seen at least ten times. The rearrangement uses TRBV6-4 and TRBJ2-1, with 9 bases fitting TRBD1. CDR1 is MRHNA and CDR2 is SNTAGT in the germline V gene. The CDR3 sequence is 16 residues long. V gave up 5 bases and J gave up 3 bases; unmatched junction bases: 8. In nucleotides, the CDR3 is TGTGCCAGCAGTAAGGACACAGGGGGCGGCTACAATGAGCAGTTCTTC. Translated, it gives CASSKDTGGGYNEQFF.

The CDR3 nucleotides are TGTGCCAGTAGTATTTCCAGGGGGCCCTACGAGCAGTACTTC. This gives the protein CASSISRGPYEQYF. This chain links TRBV19 with TRBJ2-7; TRBD1 matches 8 bases. This CDR3 is 14 amino acids long. V shed 3 bases, J shed 2 bases, and the junction held 3 bases outside the gene matches. Germline V lookup: CDR1 LNHDA, CDR2 SQIVND (reference sequence). Using reference TRBV19 and TRBJ2-7 for the parts outside the CDR3, the full variable domain is DGGITQSPKYLFRKEGQNVTLSCEQNLNHDAMYWYRQDPGQGLRLIYYSQIVNDFQKGDIAEGYSVSREKKESFPLTVTSAQKNPTAFYLCASSISRGPYEQYFGPGTRLTVT.

CDR3 DNA: TGTGCCAGCAGCTTAGGGACGGGGAGCGGTGGGGCTTTCTTT. As protein: CASSLGTGSGGAFF. V and J are TRBV7-8 and TRBJ1-1; D call uncertain. This CDR3 has 14 residues. From germline, CDR1 is SGHVS and CDR2 FQNEAQ. Trimming cost V 1 base and J 11 bases, with 17 bases left between them.

The gene calls are TRBV7-9 and TRBJ2-5, with 7 bases matching TRBD1. The CDR3 covers 16 residues. V was clipped by 3 bases and J by 1 base; unmatched bases: 8. Germline V lookup: CDR1 SEHNR, CDR2 FQNEAQ (reference sequence). Here the CDR3 reads CASSLGTAVSQETQYF. In nucleotides, the CDR3 is TGTGCCAGCAGCTTGGGGACAGCTGTGTCCCAAGAGACCCAGTACTTC.

This chain joins TRBV10-3 and TRBJ2-3; 12 bases map to TRBD2. Germline CDR1 ENHRY, CDR2 SYGVKD. There are 17 residues in the CDR3. J gave up 3 bases and V 2 bases, and 6 bases lay outside the gene matches. CDR3 region: CAISETLAGGRTDTQYF. In nucleotides, the CDR3 is TGTGCCATCAGTGAGACCCTAGCGGGAGGGAGAACAGATACGCAGTATTTT.

In this sample, this clone turned up a few times. CDR3 protein: CASSKDSDRGPPLSGANVLTF. The CDR3 region has the DNA TGTGCCAGCAGCAAAGACTCGGACAGGGGGCCCCCTCTCTCTGGGGCCAACGTCCTGACTTTC. The rearrangement joins TRBV21-1 to TRBJ2-6; TRBD1, the D gene given by the table, was not confirmed from the DNA. TRBV21-1 is classified as a pseudogene. The CDR3 consists of 21 residues.

The chain joins TRBV30 to TRBJ2-3; 9 bases are shared with TRBD1. From germline, CDR1 is GTSNPN and CDR2 SVGIG (reference sequence). CDR3 size: 15 residues. After removal of 0 bases from V and 6 bases from J, the junction contained 7 bases not matched to a gene. The CDR3 DNA is TGTGCCTGGAGTGTACGGGACAGGGCTCGGGATACGCAGTATTTT. This translates into CAWSVRDRARDTQYF.

The chain couples TRBV6-1 to TRBJ1-5, with a tentative D call TRBD1 (5 bases). Germline CDR1 and CDR2: MNHNS and SASEGT. The germline V and J ends were trimmed by 3 bases and 1 base, with 7 bases remaining between them. CDR3 length equals 14 residues. The CDR3 spells CASSDRGSNQPQHF. DNA of the CDR3: TGTGCCAGCAGTGATAGGGGCAGCAATCAGCCCCAGCATTTT.

This clone was seen once. The V call is TRBV9, the J call TRBJ2-4; no clear D. The CDR3 totals 17 residues. Germline V gene lookup returns CDR1 SGDLS and CDR2 YYNGEE. V shed 0 bases and J shed 9 bases, with 22 bases lying between them. The CDR3 nucleotides read TGTGCCAGCAGCGTAGGGGTCCGAGCGCTAAGATGGTGCATTCAGTACTTC. Translating it yields CASSVGVRALRWCIQYF. Full variable domain (missing parts from reference TRBV9 and TRBJ2-4): DSGVTQTPKHLITATGQRVTLRCSPRSGDLSVYWYQQSLDQGLQFLIQYYNGEERAKGNILERFSAQQFPDLHSELNLSSLELGDSALYFCASSVGVRALRWCIQYFGAGTRLSVL.

This rearrangement joins TRBV4-3 to TRBJ2-2; 8 bases map to TRBD2. V shed 0 bases, J shed 0 bases, and the junction held 6 bases outside the gene matches. Germline-derived CDR1 and CDR2 are LGHNA and YSLEER. The CDR3 covers 18 residues. The CDR3 region has the DNA TGCGCCAGCAGCCAAGAGAGTTGGACTAGCACGAACACCGGGGAGCTGTTTTTT. Its protein product is CASSQESWTSTNTGELFF.

The CDR3 spells CASRRDSSYNSPLHF. The CDR3, as DNA: TGTGCCAGCAGACGCGACAGCTCCTATAATTCACCCCTCCACTTT. The chain carries TRBV6-5 and TRBJ1-6; D possibly corresponds to TRBD1 (5 bases). This CDR3 contains 15 residues. V shed 6 bases and J shed 0 bases, with 9 bases lying between them. Germline CDR1 is MNHEY and CDR2 is SVGAGI.

The chain recombines TRBV3-1 (or the pseudogene TRBV3-2) with TRBJ2-1; 9 bases are shared with TRBD1. This CDR3 is 19 amino acids long. Trimming at V came to 0 bases and at J to 1 base, leaving 10 bases not matched to a gene. Germline V lookup: CDR1 LGHDT, CDR2 YNNKEL (reference sequence). In DNA form, the CDR3 reads TGTGCCAGCAGCCAAGAGGGAGACAGGGGGACTTTTTCCTACAATGAGCAGTTCTTC. This encodes CASSQEGDRGTFSYNEQFF.